Following are 11 T cell receptor beta chains from one sample sequenced in a study of identical twins. TCRdb re-derived calls from the 5' RACE reads in MiXCR, one entry per CDR3 protein. Of 640,000 or so distinct CDR3 sequences in the sample, over 5% were seen once. The sequencing input was naive T cells sorted from blood. Every receptor here comes from a man between 18 and 35 years old in good health.

This clonotype appeared many times. The chain is built from TRBV10-1 and TRBJ2-1; D may match TRBD1 or TRBD2 (5 bases each). Trimming removed 3 bases from V and 0 bases from J, with 27 bases in between. The CDR3 runs 21 residues. Germline-derived CDR1 and CDR2 are WNHNN and SYGVQD (reference sequence). CDR3 sequence reads: CASSDLGADIVATHSYNEQFF. The CDR3 nucleotides read TGCGCCAGCAGTGATCTCGGAGCGGACATCGTTGCAACCCACTCCTACAATGAGCAGTTCTTC.

The V call is TRBV30, the J call TRBJ2-1; 11 bases map to TRBD1. CDR1 is GTSNPN, CDR2 SVGIG, per germline (reference sequence). This CDR3 is 15 amino acids long. V shed 3 bases, J shed 6 bases, and the junction held 7 bases outside the gene matches. In DNA form, the CDR3 reads TGTGCCTGGAGGGAGGGACAGGGGGTATTCAATGAGCAGTTCTTC. Its protein is CAWREGQGVFNEQFF.

The sample holds a few counts of this clonotype. The rearrangement uses TRBV29-1 and TRBJ2-1; TRBD2 is a possible D gene (5 bases). This CDR3 contains 12 residues. CDR1 and CDR2 (germline): SQVTM, ANQGSEA. Trimming cost V 4 bases and J 6 bases, with 10 bases left between them. The CDR3 nucleotides read TGCAGCGTTGGTACTAGGACCAATGAGCAGTTCTTC. It is translated as CSVGTRTNEQFF.

This clonotype was observed at least ten times. The chain has TRBV5-1 and TRBJ1-5; no definite D call. The CDR3 extends over 13 amino acids. Trimming stripped 0 bases from V and 7 bases from J, with 8 bases between. Per the germline V gene, CDR1 is SGHRS and CDR2 is YFSETQ. In DNA, the CDR3 is TGCGCCAGCAGCTTGGGAGGTAGCCAGCCCCAGCATTTT. This sequence encodes CASSLGGSQPQHF.

This clonotype was counted ten times or more. The genes are TRBV6-5 and TRBJ2-7; perhaps TRBD1 as D (5 bases). Germline V gene sequence: CDR1 MNHEY, CDR2 SVGAGI. Trimming pared 4 bases from V and 2 bases from J, leaving 9 bases between. The CDR3 sequence is 13 residues long. The CDR3 DNA reads as TGTGCCAGCAGTTCCTCGGACACCTACGAGCAGTACGTC. Translation gives CASSSSDTYEQYV.

This clonotype was seen repeatedly, ten times or more. The chain is built from TRBV29-1 and TRBJ2-7, with D maybe TRBD2 (5 bases). This CDR3 has 11 residues. The germline CDR1 and CDR2 sequences are SQVTM and ANQGSEA. Trimming cost V 4 bases and J 3 bases, with 7 bases left between them. CDR3 region: CSVVGDYEQYF. The CDR3 DNA reads TGCAGCGTTGTCGGGGACTACGAGCAGTACTTC.

This clonotype was counted many times. CDR3 in amino acids: CATSSQENEQYF. As DNA, the CDR3 is TGTGCCACCAGCAGTCAAGAAAACGAGCAGTACTTC. The V call is TRBV15, the J call TRBJ2-7, with D hard to call. This CDR3 spans 12 amino acids. CDR1 LNHNV and CDR2 YYDKDF come from the germline V gene (reference sequence). The V end was cut by 3 bases, the J end by 5 bases, with 8 bases between.

This clonotype has ten or more counts. This chain joins TRBV5-1 and TRBJ2-3, with TRBD2 matching over 7 bases. With 8 bases clipped from V and 0 bases from J, the junction kept 9 bases outside the gene matches. Germline assignment: CDR1 SGHRS and CDR2 YFSETQ. The CDR3 has 15 residues. DNA for the CDR3: TGCGCCAGTGGCACCGGGACTACTAGCACAGATACGCAGTATTTT. This gives the protein CASGTGTTSTDTQYF.

This clonotype was recorded many times. The chain has TRBV6-2 or TRBV6-3 and TRBJ2-1; D remains ambiguous. Trimming pared 10 bases from V and 4 bases from J, leaving 8 bases between. This CDR3 region has 11 residues. In germline, CDR1 is MNHEY, CDR2 SVGEGT. The CDR3 region is CATSPYNEQFF. Here the CDR3 DNA reads TGTGCCACCTCACCGTACAATGAGCAGTTCTTC.

This clonotype was recorded many times. J is TRBJ2-3 and V is TRBV6-1; possibly TRBD1 or TRBD2 for D (6 bases each). The V end lost 6 bases, the J end lost 2 bases, and 12 bases lay between the germline ends. The CDR3 is 14 amino acids. CDR1 and CDR2 (germline): MNHNS, SASEGT. The CDR3 reads CASSQRGLTDTQYF. DNA of the CDR3: TGTGCCAGCAGCCAACGGGGGCTCACAGATACGCAGTATTTT.

V is TRBV13 and J is TRBJ2-7, with unresolved D. Germline values: CDR1 PRHDT, CDR2 FYEKMQ (reference sequence). The CDR3 sequence is 13 residues long. As DNA, the CDR3 is TGTGCCAGCAGCGTAGGGAACTTGAAAGAGCAGTACGTC. It yields the protein CASSVGNLKEQYV.